This T cell receptor (beta chain) was sequenced during a study of beta chain features in type 1 diabetes. Study-wide context: Age and gender were similar between patients and healthy donors, as were cell yields. Notes on the study in general: In every one of the four CD4+ subsets, TCRB CDR3s were moderately but significantly shorter in Type 1 diabetes patients. Naive, central memory and Treg TCRB repertoires seemed to resemble each other more closely in patients than they did in healthy donors.

This clone came up once. Antigen: not known. Germline-derived CDR1 and CDR2 are SNHLY and FYNNEI. V dropped 4 bases and J dropped 3 bases, with 10 bases sitting between them. The CDR3 covers 14 residues. Expressed TCRB transcripts were sequenced because the isolated RNA had all been reverse transcribed beforehand. Clones were sequenced by immunoSEQ multiplex PCR, and TCRdb holds only the in-frame ones, with some missing. The profile shows around 600,000 clones, roughly 12% of them singletons. The sequenced sample was naive CD4+ T cells from blood. This TCR derives from a man aged 30 to 45 with type 1 diabetes. The chain joins TRBV2 to TRBJ2-1; maybe TRBD2 (6 bases). The DNA for the CDR3 is TGTGCCAGCAGTGGAACTAGCTTCTACAATGAGCAGTTCTTC. It codes for CASSGTSFYNEQFF.